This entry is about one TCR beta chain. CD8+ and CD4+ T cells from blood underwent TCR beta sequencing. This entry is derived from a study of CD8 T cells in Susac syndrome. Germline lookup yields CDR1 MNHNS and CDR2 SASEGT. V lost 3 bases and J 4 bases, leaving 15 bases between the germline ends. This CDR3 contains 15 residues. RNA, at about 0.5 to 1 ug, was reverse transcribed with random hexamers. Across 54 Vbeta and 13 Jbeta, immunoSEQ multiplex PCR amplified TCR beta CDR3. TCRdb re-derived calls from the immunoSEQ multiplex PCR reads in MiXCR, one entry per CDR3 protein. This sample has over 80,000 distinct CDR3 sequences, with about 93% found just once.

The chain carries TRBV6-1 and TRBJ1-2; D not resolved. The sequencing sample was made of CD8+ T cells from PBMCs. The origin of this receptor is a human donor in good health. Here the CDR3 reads CASSESHWRAYGYTF. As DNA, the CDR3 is TGTGCCAGCAGTGAGTCGCATTGGAGGGCCTATGGCTACACCTTC.